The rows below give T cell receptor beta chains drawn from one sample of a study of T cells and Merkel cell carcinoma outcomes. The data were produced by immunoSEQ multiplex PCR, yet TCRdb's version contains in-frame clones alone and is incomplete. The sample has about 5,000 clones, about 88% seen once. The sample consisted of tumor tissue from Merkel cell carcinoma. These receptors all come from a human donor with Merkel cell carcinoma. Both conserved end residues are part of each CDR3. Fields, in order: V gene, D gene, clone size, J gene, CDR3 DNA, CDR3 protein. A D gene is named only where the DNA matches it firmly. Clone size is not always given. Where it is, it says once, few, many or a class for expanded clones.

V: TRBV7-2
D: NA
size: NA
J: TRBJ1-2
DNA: TGTGCCAGCAGCTCAGGGGATGGTTATGGCTACACCTTC
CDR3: CASSSGDGYGYTF

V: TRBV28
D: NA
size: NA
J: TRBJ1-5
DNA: TGTGCCAGCAGTTCATTTATCACGTCCCTTTCTAGCAATCAGCCCCAGCATTTT
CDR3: CASSSFITSLSSNQPQHF

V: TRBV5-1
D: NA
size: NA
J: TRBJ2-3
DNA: TGCGCCAGCAGCTCCTATCCCTCGGTGGTAGATACGCAGTATTTT
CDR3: CASSSYPSVVDTQYF

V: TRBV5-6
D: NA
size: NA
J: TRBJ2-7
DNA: TGTGCCAGCAGCCCCGCCGGGACCAACTACGAGCAGTACTTC
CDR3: CASSPAGTNYEQYF

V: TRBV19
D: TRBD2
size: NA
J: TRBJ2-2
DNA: TGTGCCAGTAGTCCCCGACTAGCGCGCGGGGAGCTGTTTTTT
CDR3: CASSPRLARGELFF

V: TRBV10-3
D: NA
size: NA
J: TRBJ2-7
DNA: TGTGCCATCAGAGATGTAGCCGGGACCGAGCAGTACTTC
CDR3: CAIRDVAGTEQYF

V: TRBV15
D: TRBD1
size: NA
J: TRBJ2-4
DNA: TGTGCCACCAGCAGACCGACAGGGTTCGCAAACATTCAGTACTTC
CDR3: CATSRPTGFANIQYF

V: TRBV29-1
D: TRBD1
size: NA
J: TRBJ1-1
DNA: TGCAGCGCTGCGACAGGGATGAACACTGAAGCTTTCTTT
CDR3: CSAATGMNTEAFF

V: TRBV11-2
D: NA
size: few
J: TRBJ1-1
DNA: TGTGCCAGCGGGGGATCTGAAGCTTTCTTT
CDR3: CASGGSEAFF

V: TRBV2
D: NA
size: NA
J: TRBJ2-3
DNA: TGTGCCAGCAAGCGCACGGATACGCAGTATTTT
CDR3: CASKRTDTQYF

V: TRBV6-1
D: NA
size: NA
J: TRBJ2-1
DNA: TGTGCCAGCAGTGCGTCGACTTCCCTCTACAATGAGCAGTTCTTC
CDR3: CASSASTSLYNEQFF

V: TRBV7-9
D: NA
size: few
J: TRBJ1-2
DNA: TGTGCCAGCAGCTTTTCTATGCAGGCTAACTATGGCTACACCTTC
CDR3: CASSFSMQANYGYTF

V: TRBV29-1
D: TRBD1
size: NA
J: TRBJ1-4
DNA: TGCAGCGTCCACCGGGACAGCCCTGTAAAACTGTTTTTT
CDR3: CSVHRDSPVKLFF

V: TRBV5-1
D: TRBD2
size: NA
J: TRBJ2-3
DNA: TGCGCCAGCCGGACTAGCGGGGGGGCTAGCACAGATACGCAGTATTTT
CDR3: CASRTSGGASTDTQYF

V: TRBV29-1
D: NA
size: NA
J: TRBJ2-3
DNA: TGCAGCGTTGGACAGGGCACAGATACGCAGTATTTT
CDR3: CSVGQGTDTQYF

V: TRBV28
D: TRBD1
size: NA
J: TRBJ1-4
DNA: TGTGCCAGCAGTTTATACCGGGACAGTACTAATGAAAAACTGTTTTTT
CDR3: CASSLYRDSTNEKLFF

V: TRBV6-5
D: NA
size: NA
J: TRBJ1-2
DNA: TGTGCCAGCAGTTTCGGGCCCTCCTGGGGCTATGGCTACACCTTC
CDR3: CASSFGPSWGYGYTF

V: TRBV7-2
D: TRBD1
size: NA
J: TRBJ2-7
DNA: TGTGCCAGCAGCCTGGGACAGGGCCTTTCTTTGGAGCAGTACTTC
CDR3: CASSLGQGLSLEQYF

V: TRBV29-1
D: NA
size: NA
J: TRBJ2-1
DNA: TGCAGCGGAGGGGGCAATGAGCAGTTCTTC
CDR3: CSGGGNEQFF

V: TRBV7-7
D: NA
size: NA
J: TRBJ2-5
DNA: TGTGCTAGCAGTTTCGGCGGGCAAGAGACCCAGTACTTC
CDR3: CASSFGGQETQYF

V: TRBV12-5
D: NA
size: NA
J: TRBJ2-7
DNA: TGTGCTAGTGATTTGGGGCGGGGACTCTCCTACGAGCAGTACTTC
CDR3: CASDLGRGLSYEQYF

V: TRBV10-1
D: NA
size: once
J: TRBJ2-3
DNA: TGCGCCAGCAGTGAGGTGACGGGGACCACAGATACGCAGTATTTT
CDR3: CASSEVTGTTDTQYF

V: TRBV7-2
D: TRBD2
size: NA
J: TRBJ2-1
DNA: TGTGCCAGCAGCTTAGTCGTGGGTAGCGGGGGCCTAGAGGAGCAGTTCTTC
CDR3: CASSLVVGSGGLEEQFF

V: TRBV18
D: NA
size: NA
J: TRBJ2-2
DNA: TGTGCCAGCTCAAGGTGGGACACTTACACCGGGGAGCTGTTTTTT
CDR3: CASSRWDTYTGELFF

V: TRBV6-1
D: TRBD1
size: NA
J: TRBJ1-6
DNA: TGTGCCAGCAGAATGGACAGGGATAATTCACCCCTCCACTTT
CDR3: CASRMDRDNSPLHF

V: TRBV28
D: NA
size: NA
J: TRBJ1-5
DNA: TGTGCCAGCAGTTGGACCACGAATCAGCCCCAGCATTTT
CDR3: CASSWTTNQPQHF

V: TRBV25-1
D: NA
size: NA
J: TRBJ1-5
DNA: TGTGCCAGCAGTGGCGTCGGGCAGCCCCAGCATTTT
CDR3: CASSGVGQPQHF

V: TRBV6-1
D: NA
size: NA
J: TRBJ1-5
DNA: TGTGCCAGCAGTGAAAGGAAACAGCCCCAGCATTTT
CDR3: CASSERKQPQHF

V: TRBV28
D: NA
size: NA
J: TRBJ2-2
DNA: TGTGCCAGCAGTTACGGGAAGGCCGGGGAGCTGTTTTTT
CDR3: CASSYGKAGELFF

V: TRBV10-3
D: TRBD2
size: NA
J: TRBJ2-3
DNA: TGTGCCATCACGGGGGGGCCAGATACGCAGTATTTT
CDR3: CAITGGPDTQYF

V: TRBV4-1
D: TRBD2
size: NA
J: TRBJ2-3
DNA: TGCGCCAGCAGCCAACATACTAGCGGGAAAAACCGGGCAGATACGCAGTATTTT
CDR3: CASSQHTSGKNRADTQYF

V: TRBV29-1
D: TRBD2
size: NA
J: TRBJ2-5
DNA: TGCAGCGTCGGAATTCCGGGACTAGCGGGGGGGACCCAGTACTTC
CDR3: CSVGIPGLAGGTQYF

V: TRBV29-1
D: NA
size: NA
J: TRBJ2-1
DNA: TGCAGCGGCAAGAGGTGGCAGGTCAATGAGCAGTTCTTC
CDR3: CSGKRWQVNEQFF

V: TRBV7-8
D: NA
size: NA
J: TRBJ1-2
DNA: TGTGCCAGCAGCCCTACAGGGCCCAACTATGGCTACACCTTC
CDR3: CASSPTGPNYGYTF

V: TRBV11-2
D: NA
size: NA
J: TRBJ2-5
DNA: TGTGCCAGCAGCTACGTACAGCAAGAGACCCAGTACTTC
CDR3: CASSYVQQETQYF

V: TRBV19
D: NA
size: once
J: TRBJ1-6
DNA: TGTGCCAGTAGAACTATGGAAGGCTCACCCCTCCACTTT
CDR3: CASRTMEGSPLHF

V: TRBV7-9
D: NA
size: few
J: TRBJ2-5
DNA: TGTGCCAGCAGCTTCCTACAGGGAACCACGGAGACCCAGTACTTC
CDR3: CASSFLQGTTETQYF

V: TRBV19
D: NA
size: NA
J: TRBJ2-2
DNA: TGTGCCAGTAGTAACGTCGGTTACACCGGGGAGCTGTTTTTT
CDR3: CASSNVGYTGELFF

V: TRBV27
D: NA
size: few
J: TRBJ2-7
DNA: TGTGCCAGCAGTCCGCAAGACAGGAGCGGTCGGGAGCAGTACTTC
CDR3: CASSPQDRSGREQYF

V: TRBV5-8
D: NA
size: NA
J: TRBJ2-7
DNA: TGTGCCAGCAGCTTGGGGGGGCCTGGCGAGCAGTACTTC
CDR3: CASSLGGPGEQYF

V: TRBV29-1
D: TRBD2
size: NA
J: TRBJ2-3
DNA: TGCAGCCTAGCTATCAGCGGGGTTAGCACAGATACGCAGTATTTT
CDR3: CSLAISGVSTDTQYF

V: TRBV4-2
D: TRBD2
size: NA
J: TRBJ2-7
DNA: TGTGCCAGCAGCTCAGGACAGCGGGGGTACGAGCAGTACTTC
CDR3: CASSSGQRGYEQYF

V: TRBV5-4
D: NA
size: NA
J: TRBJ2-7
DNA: TGTGCCAGCAGTCTCCGACAGGCCAGCTCCTACGAGCAGTACTTC
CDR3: CASSLRQASSYEQYF

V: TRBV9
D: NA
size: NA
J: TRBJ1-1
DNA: TGTGCCAGCAGCGGGACGGGACTAGAAGCTTTCTTT
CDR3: CASSGTGLEAFF

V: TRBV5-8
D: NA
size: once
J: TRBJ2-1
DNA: TGTGCCAGCAGCCCGTTGAGGAATGAGCAGTTCTTC
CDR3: CASSPLRNEQFF

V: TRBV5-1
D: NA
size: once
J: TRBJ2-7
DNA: TGCGCCAGCAGCTTGGTTCAGGGTGGGAAGATCTACGAGCAGTACTTC
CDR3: CASSLVQGGKIYEQYF

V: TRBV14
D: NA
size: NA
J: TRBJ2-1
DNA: TGTGCCAGCAGCCAAGAAGGGCGGTCCTACAATGAGCAGTTCTTC
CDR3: CASSQEGRSYNEQFF

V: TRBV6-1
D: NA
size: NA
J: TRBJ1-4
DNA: TGTGCCAGCAGAACGGGGTCAACTAATGAAAAACTGTTTTTT
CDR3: CASRTGSTNEKLFF

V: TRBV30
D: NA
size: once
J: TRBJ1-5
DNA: TGTGCCTGGAGCAGGGGTTTGGGCAATCAGCCCCAGCATTTT
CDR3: CAWSRGLGNQPQHF

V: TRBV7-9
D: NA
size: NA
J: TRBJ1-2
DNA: TGTGCCAGCAGCCGGCGGGGGGGCGATGGCTACACCTTC
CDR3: CASSRRGGDGYTF

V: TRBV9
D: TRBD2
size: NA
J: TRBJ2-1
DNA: TGTGCCAGCAGCGCGAGGGAGACTAGCGTATACGGTGAGCAGTTCTTC
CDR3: CASSARETSVYGEQFF

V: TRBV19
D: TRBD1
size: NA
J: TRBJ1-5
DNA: TGTGCCAGTAGTAGGGACAGGGGAAGAAATCAGCCCCAGCATTTT
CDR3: CASSRDRGRNQPQHF

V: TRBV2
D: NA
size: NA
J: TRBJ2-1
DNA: TGTACCAGCAGTGGCCCACAGGGGACTAAAAATGAGCAGTTCTTC
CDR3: CTSSGPQGTKNEQFF

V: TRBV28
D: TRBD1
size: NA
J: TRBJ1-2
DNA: TGTGCCCACAGGGGAAACTATGGCTACACCTTC
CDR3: CAHRGNYGYTF

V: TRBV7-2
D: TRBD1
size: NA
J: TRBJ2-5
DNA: TGTGCCAGCAGCTCCGGGACAGGGGGATTTGTAGGAGAGACCCAGTACTTC
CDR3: CASSSGTGGFVGETQYF